These 32 T cell receptor beta chains were all obtained from the same sample, sequenced in a study of blood T cell repertoires in COVID-19. Libraries were prepared by immunoSEQ multiplex PCR; TCRdb keeps only in-frame clonotypes and omits some of them. The sample holds around 270,000 clones, about nine tenths seen once. What was sequenced was peripheral blood. These receptors originate from a person under 30 with COVID-19, enrolled during active disease.

The chain links TRBV29-1 to TRBJ1-1; no reliable D call. This CDR3 is 12 amino acids long. Germline V CDR1 and CDR2: SQVTM, ANQGSEA. Trimming shortened V by 6 bases and J by 4 bases, and 12 bases separated the two germline ends. CDR3 region: CSVRSPGTEAFF. CDR3 DNA: TGCAGCGTCCGAAGCCCTGGCACTGAAGCTTTCTTT.

The genes are TRBV2 and TRBJ1-1; maybe TRBD1 (5 bases). This CDR3 is built from 12 residues. Trimming cost V 8 bases and J 4 bases, with 11 bases left between them. Germline assignment: CDR1 SNHLY and CDR2 FYNNEI. CDR3 sequence reads: CASERGSTEAFF. DNA for the CDR3: TGTGCCAGCGAAAGGGGCAGCACTGAAGCTTTCTTT.

The V and J genes are TRBV30 and TRBJ1-5; no clear D. The length of the CDR3 is 13 residues. Looked up from germline, CDR1 is GTSNPN and CDR2 is SVGIG (reference sequence). Trimming cost V 2 bases and J 7 bases, with 12 bases left between them. DNA of the CDR3: TGTGCCTGGAGTCACATGGCGGGACAGCCCCAGCATTTT. It specifies CAWSHMAGQPQHF.

The chain employs TRBV7-9 and TRBJ1-2, with D possibly being TRBD1 (5 bases). Germline CDR1 reads SEHNR; CDR2 reads FQNEAQ (reference sequence). There are 17 residues in the CDR3. The V and J ends lost 5 bases and 2 bases respectively, with 21 bases between them. This CDR3 reads CASSLTGLPAMNYGYTF. CDR3 bases: TGTGCCAGCAGCCTAACAGGTCTCCCGGCCATGAACTATGGCTACACCTTC.

This chain uses TRBV19 with TRBJ1-1, with a weak D call TRBD1 (5 bases). This CDR3 has 14 amino acids. The ends were cut back, 3 bases at V and 0 bases at J, with 8 bases in the middle. Germline V gene data show CDR1 as LNHDA and CDR2 as SQIVND (reference sequence). The CDR3 DNA reads TGTGCCAGTAGTATGGGGGGACTGAACACTGAAGCTTTCTTT. Its protein is CASSMGGLNTEAFF.

The gene calls are TRBV2 and TRBJ1-5; D gene ambiguous. This CDR3 has 13 residues. Trimming took off 8 bases at V and 10 bases at J, with 18 bases between the two ends. From germline, CDR1 is SNHLY and CDR2 FYNNEI. The CDR3: CASSATNSPPQHF. The CDR3 DNA reads TGTGCCAGCTCGGCGACAAATTCGCCTCCCCAGCATTTT.

The CDR3 DNA reads TGTGCCAGCAGTTTTGCAGGGGTAGCCTATGGCTACACCTTC. Translation: CASSFAGVAYGYTF. This sequence joins TRBV28 and TRBJ1-2, with TRBD1 as a possible D gene (6 bases). CDR3 length: 14 residues. Trimming pared 3 bases from V and 4 bases from J, leaving 12 bases between. Germline V gives CDR1 MDHEN, CDR2 SYDVKM.

The J gene is TRBJ1-2, the V gene TRBV6-6; D unclear. V lost 5 bases and J lost 4, with 17 bases in between. Germline V gives CDR1 MNHNY, CDR2 SVGAGI (reference sequence). CDR3 length equals 15 residues. CDR3 DNA sequence: TGTGCCAGCAGTCCAGGACCCGGGGAAGCCTATGGCTACACCTTC. Its protein is CASSPGPGEAYGYTF.

The chain has TRBV28 and TRBJ1-6; D ambiguous. Deletions cut 4 bases from V and 6 bases from J, with 13 bases between. CDR3 length: 15 amino acids. Germline loops: CDR1 MDHEN, CDR2 SYDVKM. CDR3 bases: TGTGCCAGCAGTTCCGTACAAACCCTTAATTCACCCCTCCACTTT. Translation: CASSSVQTLNSPLHF.

CDR3 in amino acids: CASIEVQGSDTQYF. In nucleotides, the CDR3 is TGTGCCAGCATCGAGGTTCAGGGGTCAGATACGCAGTATTTT. The chain couples TRBV28 to TRBJ2-3; the D gene is possibly TRBD1 (6 bases). This CDR3 has 14 amino acids. Germline-derived CDR1 and CDR2 are MDHEN and SYDVKM. V was clipped by 7 bases and J by 4 bases, with 15 bases between them. Supplemented by reference TRBV28 and TRBJ2-3, the full variable domain reads DVKVTQSSRYLVKRTGEKVFLECVQDMDHENMFWYRQDPGLGLRLIYFSYDVKMKEKGDIPEGYSVSREKKERFSLILESASTNQTSMYLCASIEVQGSDTQYFGPGTRLTVL.

The chain carries TRBV19 and TRBJ2-1; D is possibly TRBD2 (6 bases). V was shortened by 2 bases and J by 0 bases, with 8 bases between the two germline ends. The CDR3 runs to 15 residues. CDR1 LNHDA and CDR2 SQIVND come from the germline V gene (reference sequence). The CDR3 region is CASSIQAGSYNEQFF. CDR3 nucleotides: TGTGCCAGTAGTATACAAGCGGGCTCCTACAATGAGCAGTTCTTC.

This clone came up many times. The same CDR3 also results from other DNA sequences found in this sample. The CDR3 DNA reads as TGCGCCAGCAGCTTGGCGGGAAACGATAATTCACCCCTCCACTTT. It specifies CASSLAGNDNSPLHF. This chain connects TRBV5-1 to TRBJ1-6, with D unresolved. Per the germline V gene, CDR1 is SGHRS and CDR2 is YFSETQ. The V end lost 0 bases, the J end lost 5 bases, and 9 bases lay between the germline ends. This CDR3 has 15 amino acids.

The J gene is TRBJ1-2, the V gene TRBV5-6; D is undetermined. Per the germline V gene, CDR1 is SGHDT and CDR2 is YYEEEE. Trimming shortened V by 4 bases and J by 5 bases, and 15 bases separated the two germline ends. CDR3 length: 14 residues. The CDR3 spells CASSREALVYGYTF. The CDR3 bases are TGTGCCAGCAGCCGGGAGGCCCTCGTATATGGCTACACCTTC.

This chain links TRBV6-2 or TRBV6-3 with TRBJ2-2, with D maybe TRBD1 (5 bases). Germline-derived CDR1 and CDR2 are MNHEY and SVGEGT. V was shortened by 6 bases and J by 4 bases, with 15 bases between the two germline ends. CDR3 length: 15 amino acids. The DNA of the CDR3 is TGTGCCAGCAGCGACAGTTTCGGCCTCACCGGGGAGCTGTTTTTT. Translation gives CASSDSFGLTGELFF.

The rearrangement links TRBV5-6 to TRBJ1-5, with TRBD1 matching over 10 bases. J was trimmed by 6 bases and V by 3 bases; bases with no gene match: 0. Germline CDR1 is SGHDT and CDR2 is YYEEEE. There are 13 residues in the CDR3. CDR3 sequence reads: CASSWDRGQPQHF. CDR3 coding DNA: TGTGCCAGCAGCTGGGACAGGGGTCAGCCCCAGCATTTT.

The V gene is TRBV27, the J gene TRBJ1-6, with TRBD1 as a possible D gene (6 bases). The CDR3 has 20 residues. Germline CDR1 and CDR2: MNHEY and SMNVEV (reference sequence). V lost 5 bases, J lost 8 bases, and 31 bases lay in between. The chain's CDR3 is CASSLSSGSTGRLGYSPLHF. CDR3 in DNA: TGTGCCAGCAGTCTTTCATCCGGGTCCACAGGGCGTCTGGGGTATTCACCCCTCCACTTT.

This sequence joins TRBV6-4 and TRBJ2-1, with 10 positions matching TRBD1. The CDR3 totals 15 residues. Germline trimming cut 6 bases from V and 6 bases from J; bases unmatched to any gene: 8. Germline V gene sequence: CDR1 MRHNA, CDR2 SNTAGT. The CDR3 DNA reads TGTGCCAGCAGCCTGGGACAGGGGATTTCCAATGAGCAGTTCTTC. It codes for CASSLGQGISNEQFF.

The rearrangement joins TRBV10-3 to TRBJ1-2; possibly TRBD1 for D (5 bases). This CDR3 region has 12 residues. V was cut by 4 bases and J by 8 bases, with 11 bases left in between. Looked up from germline, CDR1 is ENHRY and CDR2 is SYGVKD. CDR3 in DNA: TGTGCCATCAGTGGGGACGGGAGGGGCTACACCTTC. Protein product: CAISGDGRGYTF.

CDR3 protein: CASSSSLTGTDTQYF. The CDR3 region has the DNA TGTGCCAGCAGCTCCTCTCTGACGGGGACAGATACGCAGTATTTT. This sequence joins TRBV5-4 and TRBJ2-3; possibly TRBD2 for D (5 bases). The CDR3 spans 15 residues. Germline V lookup: CDR1 SGHNT, CDR2 YYREEE (reference sequence). The V gene lost 3 bases and the J gene lost 3 bases, with 14 bases spanning the gap.

The gene calls are TRBV28 and TRBJ2-3; 9 bases are shared with TRBD1. V trimming: 2 bases; J trimming: 4 bases; junction bases outside the gene matches: 4. This CDR3 is 15 amino acids long. The germline CDR1 and CDR2 sequences are MDHEN and SYDVKM. CDR3: CASSLDRQGADTQYF. CDR3 coding DNA: TGTGCCAGCAGTTTAGACCGACAGGGGGCAGATACGCAGTATTTT.

The V call is TRBV5-4, the J call TRBJ2-7; 9 positions match TRBD1. Trimming at V came to 4 bases and at J to 5 bases, leaving 10 bases not matched to a gene. The CDR3 has 15 amino acids. Germline assignment: CDR1 SGHNT and CDR2 YYREEE (reference sequence). In DNA, the CDR3 is TGTGCCAGCAGCAGCCCGGGACAGGGAGCGCACGAGCAGTACTTC. This codes for CASSSPGQGAHEQYF.

The chain joins TRBV6-6 to TRBJ1-6; 8 bases match TRBD1. V lost 6 bases, J lost 5 bases, and 3 bases stayed unmatched. The CDR3 covers 14 residues. Germline lookup yields CDR1 MNHNY and CDR2 SVGAGI (reference sequence). CDR3 bases: TGTGCCAGCAGAGACAGGGGAGATAATTCACCCCTCCACTTT. It translates to CASRDRGDNSPLHF.

This sequence joins TRBV18 and TRBJ1-2, with no clear D. The CDR3 has 11 amino acids. The V end was cut by 4 bases, the J end by 7 bases, with 7 bases between. Germline loops: CDR1 KGHSH, CDR2 LQKENI. CDR3 nucleotide sequence: TGTGCCAGCTCACAACTACGTGGCTACACCTTC. It specifies CASSQLRGYTF. The full variable domain, in which reference TRBV18 and TRBJ1-2 provide the parts outside the CDR3, is NAGVMQNPRHLVRRRGQEARLRCSPMKGHSHVYWYRQLPEEGLKFMVYLQKENIIDESGMPKERFSAEFPKEGPSILRIQQVVRGDSAAYFCASSQLRGYTFGSGTRLTVV.

V usage is TRBV27 and J usage is TRBJ2-7, with TRBD2 matching 12 bases. The junction had 11 bases not matched to a gene; V was cut back by 5 bases and J by 0 bases. This CDR3 comprises 18 residues. Per germline, CDR1 MNHEY and CDR2 SMNVEV (reference sequence). The CDR3 DNA reads as TGTGCCAGCAGTAAATTAAAATCTAGCGGGAGGGTCTCCTACGAGCAGTACTTC. Translating it yields CASSKLKSSGRVSYEQYF.

Written as DNA, the CDR3 is TGTGCCAGCAGTTCGCCCAAGCCCACTAGCGGGAGGAAGCCCTACGAGCAGTACTTC. It codes for CASSSPKPTSGRKPYEQYF. The rearrangement links TRBV28 to TRBJ2-7; 12 nucleotides agree with TRBD2. Germline CDR1 is MDHEN and CDR2 is SYDVKM. The ends lost 4 bases at V and 2 bases at J; junction bases unmatched: 15. This CDR3 has 19 residues.

V gene TRBV10-3 combines with J gene TRBJ2-2, with 7 bases matching TRBD2. Per the germline V gene, CDR1 is ENHRY and CDR2 is SYGVKD. The CDR3 is 19 amino acids. J was trimmed by 0 bases and V by 2 bases; bases with no gene match: 12. CDR3 sequence (DNA): TGTGCCATCAGTGAGCCCGATTGGTCCGGGACTACGAACACCGGGGAGCTGTTTTTT. It specifies CAISEPDWSGTTNTGELFF.

Comment on this clone: The sample carries other DNA sequences with the same CDR3. This chain joins TRBV12-3 or TRBV12-4 and TRBJ2-5; D gene unclear. CDR3 length equals 11 residues. The V end was cut by 4 bases, the J end by 4 bases, with 4 bases between. The CDR3 is CASSSGETQYF. As DNA, the CDR3 is TGTGCCAGCAGTTCAGGAGAGACCCAGTACTTC.

The gene calls are TRBV7-8 and TRBJ2-1, with TRBD2 matching over 8 bases. The CDR3 loop spans 15 amino acids. CDR1 SGHVS and CDR2 FQNEAQ come from the germline V gene. Losses at the gene ends were 1 base for V and 5 bases for J; bases not matched to a gene: 4. The CDR3 DNA is TGTGCCAGCAGCTTAGATGGGACTAGGCACAATGAGCAGTTCTTC. This codes for CASSLDGTRHNEQFF.

The chain carries TRBV6-6 and TRBJ1-2; possibly TRBD1 for D (6 bases). Trimming left V 0 bases short and J 2 bases short, with 13 bases between. CDR3 length equals 16 residues. Germline CDR1 and CDR2: MNHNY and SVGAGI (reference sequence). The CDR3 bases are TGTGCCAGCAGTTACTCCCCAGGGGAAGACAACTATGGCTACACCTTC. Translation gives CASSYSPGEDNYGYTF.

The rearrangement joins TRBV4-3 to TRBJ1-1; 9 nucleotides line up with TRBD1. The CDR3 covers 18 residues. Germline CDR1 LGHNA, CDR2 YSLEER. V shed 0 bases and J 0 bases; nucleotides not matched to a gene: 8. CDR3 DNA: TGCGCCAGCAGCCAAGATGTCCTGGACAGGGGTATGAACACTGAAGCTTTCTTT. It yields the protein CASSQDVLDRGMNTEAFF.

In this sample, this clone turned up a few times. V usage is TRBV11-2 and J usage is TRBJ2-5; D remains ambiguous. This CDR3 has 18 residues. Germline lookup yields CDR1 SGHAT and CDR2 FQNNGV. The V gene lost 5 bases and the J gene lost 2 bases, with 24 bases spanning the gap. The CDR3 bases are TGTGCCAGCAGCCCGAGAAGATTCAGGTGGGCAGATCAAGAGACCCAGTACTTC. This encodes CASSPRRFRWADQETQYF.

The rearrangement links TRBV3-1 (or the pseudogene TRBV3-2) to TRBJ1-4; no reliable D call. V was shortened by 1 base and J by 0 bases, with 18 bases between the two germline ends. This CDR3 contains 19 residues. Germline-derived CDR1 and CDR2 are LGHDT and YNNKEL (reference sequence). The CDR3 is CASSQGGLGRPATNEKLFF. In DNA, the CDR3 is TGTGCCAGCAGCCAAGGCGGACTGGGGAGGCCCGCAACTAATGAAAAACTGTTTTTT.